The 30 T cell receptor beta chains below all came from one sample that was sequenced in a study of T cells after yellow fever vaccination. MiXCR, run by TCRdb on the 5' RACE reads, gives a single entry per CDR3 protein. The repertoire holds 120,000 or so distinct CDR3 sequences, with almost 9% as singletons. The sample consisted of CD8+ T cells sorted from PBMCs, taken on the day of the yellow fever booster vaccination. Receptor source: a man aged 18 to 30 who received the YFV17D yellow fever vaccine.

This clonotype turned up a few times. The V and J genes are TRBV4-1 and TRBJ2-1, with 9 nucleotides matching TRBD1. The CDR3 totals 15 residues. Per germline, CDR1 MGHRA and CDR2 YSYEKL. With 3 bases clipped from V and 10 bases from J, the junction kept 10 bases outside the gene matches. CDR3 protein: CASSQPGQGIGEQFF. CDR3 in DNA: TGCGCCAGCAGCCAGCCGGGACAGGGAATAGGAGAGCAGTTCTTC.

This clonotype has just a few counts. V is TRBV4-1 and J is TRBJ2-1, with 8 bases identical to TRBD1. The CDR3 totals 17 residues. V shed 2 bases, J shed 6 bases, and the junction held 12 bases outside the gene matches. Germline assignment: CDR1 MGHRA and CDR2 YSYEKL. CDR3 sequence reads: CASSQRPGQVGVNEQFF. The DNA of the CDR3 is TGCGCCAGCAGCCAACGTCCGGGACAGGTTGGGGTCAATGAGCAGTTCTTC.

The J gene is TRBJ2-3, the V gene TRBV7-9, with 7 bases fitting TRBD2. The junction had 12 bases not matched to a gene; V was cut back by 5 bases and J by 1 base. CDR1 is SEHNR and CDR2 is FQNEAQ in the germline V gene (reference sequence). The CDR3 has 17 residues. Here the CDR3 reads CASSDYLAEIRTDTQYF. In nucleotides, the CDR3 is TGTGCCAGCAGCGACTACCTAGCGGAGATCCGCACAGATACGCAGTATTTT.

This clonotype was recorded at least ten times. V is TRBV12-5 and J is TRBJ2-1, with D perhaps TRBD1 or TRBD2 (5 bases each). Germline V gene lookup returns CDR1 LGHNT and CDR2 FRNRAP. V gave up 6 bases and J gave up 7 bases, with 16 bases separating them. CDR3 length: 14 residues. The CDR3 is CASGARGQLNEQFF. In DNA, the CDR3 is TGTGCTAGTGGGGCGAGGGGCCAATTGAATGAGCAGTTCTTC.

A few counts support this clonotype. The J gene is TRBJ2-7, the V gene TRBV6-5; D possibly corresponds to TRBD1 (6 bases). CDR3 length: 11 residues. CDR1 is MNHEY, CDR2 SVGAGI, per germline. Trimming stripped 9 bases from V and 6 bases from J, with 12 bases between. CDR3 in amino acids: CASSTGLEQYF. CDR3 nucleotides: TGTGCCAGTTCGACAGGACTCGAGCAGTACTTC.

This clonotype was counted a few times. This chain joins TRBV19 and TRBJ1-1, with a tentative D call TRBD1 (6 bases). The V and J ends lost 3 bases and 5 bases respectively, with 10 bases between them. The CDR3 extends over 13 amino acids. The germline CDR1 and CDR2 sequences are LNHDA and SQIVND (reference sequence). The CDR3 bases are TGTGCCAGTAGTATGATGGGGGCGACTGAAGCTTTCTTT. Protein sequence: CASSMMGATEAFF.

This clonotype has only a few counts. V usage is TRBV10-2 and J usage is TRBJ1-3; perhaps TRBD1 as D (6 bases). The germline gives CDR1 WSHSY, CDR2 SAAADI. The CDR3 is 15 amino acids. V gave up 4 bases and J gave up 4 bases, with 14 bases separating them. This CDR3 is CASSVWGASGNTIYF. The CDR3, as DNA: TGCGCCAGCAGTGTCTGGGGGGCATCCGGAAACACCATATATTTT.

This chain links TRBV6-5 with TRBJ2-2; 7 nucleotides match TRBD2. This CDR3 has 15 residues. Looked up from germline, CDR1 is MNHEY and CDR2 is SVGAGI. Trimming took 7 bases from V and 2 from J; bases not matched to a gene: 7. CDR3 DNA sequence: TGTGCCAGCACCTTGGGACTACCTAACACCGGGGAGCTGTTTTTT. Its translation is CASTLGLPNTGELFF.

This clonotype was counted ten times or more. The CDR3 region is CASSYGDTEAFF. The CDR3 DNA reads as TGTGCCAGCAGTTACGGGGACACTGAAGCTTTCTTT. The rearrangement joins TRBV6-5 to TRBJ1-1; no clear D gene. Trimming left V 2 bases short and J 3 bases short, with 4 bases between. The CDR3 covers 12 residues. Germline V gene lookup returns CDR1 MNHEY and CDR2 SVGAGI.

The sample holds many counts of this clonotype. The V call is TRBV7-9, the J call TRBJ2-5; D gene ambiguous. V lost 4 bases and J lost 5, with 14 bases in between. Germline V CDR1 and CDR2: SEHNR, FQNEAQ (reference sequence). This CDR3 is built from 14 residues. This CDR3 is CASSSLALLETQYF. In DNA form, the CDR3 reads TGTGCCAGCAGCTCCCTCGCACTTTTGGAGACCCAGTACTTC.

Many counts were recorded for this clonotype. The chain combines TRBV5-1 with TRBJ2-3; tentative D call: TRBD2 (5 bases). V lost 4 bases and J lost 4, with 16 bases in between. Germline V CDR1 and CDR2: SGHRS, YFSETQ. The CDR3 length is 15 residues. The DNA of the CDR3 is TGCGCCAGCAGCAAGGCCGGGATTATGCCAGATACGCAGTATTTT. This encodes CASSKAGIMPDTQYF.

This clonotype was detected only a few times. The CDR3 sequence: CATSRDKVLPSYTF. The CDR3 DNA reads as TGTGCCACCAGCAGAGATAAGGTCCTCCCTAGCTACACCTTC. The chain employs TRBV15 and TRBJ1-2; D call uncertain. Germline V gives CDR1 LNHNV, CDR2 YYDKDF (reference sequence). V dropped 0 bases and J dropped 9 bases, with 14 bases sitting between them. This CDR3 contains 14 residues.

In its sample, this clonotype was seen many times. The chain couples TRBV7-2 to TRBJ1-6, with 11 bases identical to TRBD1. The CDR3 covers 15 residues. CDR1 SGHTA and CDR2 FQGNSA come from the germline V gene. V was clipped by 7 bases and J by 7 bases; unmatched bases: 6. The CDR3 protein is CASTSRDRGNSPLHF. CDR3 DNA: TGTGCCAGCACATCTAGGGACAGGGGGAATTCACCCCTCCACTTT.

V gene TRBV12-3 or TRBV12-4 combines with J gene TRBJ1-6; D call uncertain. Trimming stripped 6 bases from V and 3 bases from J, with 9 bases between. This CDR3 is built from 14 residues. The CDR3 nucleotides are TGTGCCAGCAGCTCCTTTTTCTATAATTCACCCCTCCACTTT. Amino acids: CASSSFFYNSPLHF.

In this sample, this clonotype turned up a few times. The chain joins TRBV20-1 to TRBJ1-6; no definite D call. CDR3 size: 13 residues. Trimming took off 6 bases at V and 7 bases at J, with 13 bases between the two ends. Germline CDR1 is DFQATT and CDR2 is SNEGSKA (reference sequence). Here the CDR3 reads CSAPPGRNSPLHF. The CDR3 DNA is TGCAGTGCGCCGCCGGGTCGGAATTCACCCCTCCACTTT.

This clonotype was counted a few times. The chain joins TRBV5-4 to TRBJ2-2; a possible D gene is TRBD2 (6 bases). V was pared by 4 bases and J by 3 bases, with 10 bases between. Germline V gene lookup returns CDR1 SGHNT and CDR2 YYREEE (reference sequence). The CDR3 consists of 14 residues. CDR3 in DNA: TGTGCCAGCAGCACCGGGACTTACACCGGGGAGCTGTTTTTT. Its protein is CASSTGTYTGELFF.

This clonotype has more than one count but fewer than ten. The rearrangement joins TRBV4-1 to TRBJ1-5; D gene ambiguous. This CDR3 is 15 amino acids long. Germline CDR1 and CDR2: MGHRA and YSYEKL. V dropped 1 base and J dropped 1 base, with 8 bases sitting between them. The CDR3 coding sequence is TGCGCCAGCAGCCAAGGTTTCCCAAGCAATCAGCCCCAGCATTTT. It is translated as CASSQGFPSNQPQHF.

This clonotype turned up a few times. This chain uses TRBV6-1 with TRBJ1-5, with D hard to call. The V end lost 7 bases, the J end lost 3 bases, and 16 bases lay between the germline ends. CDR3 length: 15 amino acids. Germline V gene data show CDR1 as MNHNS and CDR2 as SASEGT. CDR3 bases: TGTGCCAGCACTGGGTTTCGTGGCGACAATCAGCCCCAGCATTTT. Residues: CASTGFRGDNQPQHF.

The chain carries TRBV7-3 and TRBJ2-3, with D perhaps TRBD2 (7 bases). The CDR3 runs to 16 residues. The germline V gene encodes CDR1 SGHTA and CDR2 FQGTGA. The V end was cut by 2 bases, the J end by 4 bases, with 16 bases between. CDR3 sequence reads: CASSLSYGGPPDTQYF. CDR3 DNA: TGTGCCAGCAGCTTATCGTACGGGGGGCCACCAGATACGCAGTATTTT.

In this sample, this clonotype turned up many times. The CDR3 region is CASSQRPSGQETQYF. CDR3 DNA sequence: TGCGCCAGCAGCCAAAGGCCTAGCGGGCAAGAGACCCAGTACTTC. This chain connects TRBV4-1 to TRBJ2-5, with 8 bases identical to TRBD2. V shed 2 bases and J 2 bases; nucleotides not matched to a gene: 4. Germline values: CDR1 MGHRA, CDR2 YSYEKL. There are 15 residues in the CDR3.

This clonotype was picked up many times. CDR3 nucleotides: TGTGCCAGCAGCTTCAGGGCCAAGAACACTGAAGCTTTCTTT. Its protein product is CASSFRAKNTEAFF. The chain has TRBV5-5 and TRBJ1-1; D may be TRBD1 (5 bases). Germline V gene lookup returns CDR1 SGHKS and CDR2 YYEKEE (reference sequence). The CDR3 covers 14 residues. The V end lost 2 bases, the J end lost 1 base, and 9 bases lay between the germline ends.

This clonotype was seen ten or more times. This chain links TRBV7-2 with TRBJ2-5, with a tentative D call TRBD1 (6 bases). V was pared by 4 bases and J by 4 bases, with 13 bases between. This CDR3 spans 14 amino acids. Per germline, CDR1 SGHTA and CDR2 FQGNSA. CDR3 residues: CASSYYGTSETQYF. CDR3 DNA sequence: TGTGCCAGCAGCTATTACGGGACATCAGAGACCCAGTACTTC.

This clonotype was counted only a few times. Written as DNA, the CDR3 is TGCGCCAGCAGCCCGGGGACTAGCGCATCATCGCCGGTATCGCAGTTCTTC. It specifies CASSPGTSASSPVSQFF. The chain joins TRBV4-1 to TRBJ2-1; 10 positions match TRBD2. V lost 4 bases and J lost 12; bases outside the gene matches: 18. Germline V CDR1 and CDR2: MGHRA, YSYEKL. The CDR3 sequence is 17 residues long.

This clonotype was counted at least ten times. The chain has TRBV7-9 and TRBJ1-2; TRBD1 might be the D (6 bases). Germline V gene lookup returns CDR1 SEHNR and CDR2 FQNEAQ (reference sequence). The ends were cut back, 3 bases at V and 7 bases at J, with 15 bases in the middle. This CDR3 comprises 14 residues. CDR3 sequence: CASSLSGQPRGYTF. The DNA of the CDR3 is TGTGCCAGCAGCTTGTCAGGACAGCCGCGTGGCTACACCTTC.

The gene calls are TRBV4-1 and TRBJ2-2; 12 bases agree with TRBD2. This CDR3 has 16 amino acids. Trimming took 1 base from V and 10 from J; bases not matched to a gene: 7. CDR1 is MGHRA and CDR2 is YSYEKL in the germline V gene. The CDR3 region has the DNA TGCGCCAGCAGCCAAGGGCTAGCGGGGGGGGACGAGGAGCTGTTTTTT. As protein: CASSQGLAGGDEELFF.

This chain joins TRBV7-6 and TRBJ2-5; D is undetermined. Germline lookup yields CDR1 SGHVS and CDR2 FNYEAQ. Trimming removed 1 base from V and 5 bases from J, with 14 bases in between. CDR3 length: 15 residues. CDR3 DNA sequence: TGTGCCAGCAGCTTAGAGCAGAGTCTAAGGGAGACCCAGTACTTC. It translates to CASSLEQSLRETQYF.

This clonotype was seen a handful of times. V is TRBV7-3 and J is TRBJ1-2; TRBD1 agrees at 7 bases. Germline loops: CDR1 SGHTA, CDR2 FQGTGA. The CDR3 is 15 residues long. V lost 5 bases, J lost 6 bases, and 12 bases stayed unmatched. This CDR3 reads CASSEPDRPSDGYTF. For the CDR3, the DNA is TGTGCCAGCAGCGAACCGGACAGGCCTTCTGATGGCTACACCTTC. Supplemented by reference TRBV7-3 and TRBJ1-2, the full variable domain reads GAGVSQTPSNKVTEKGKYVELRCDPISGHTALYWYRQSLGQGPEFLIYFQGTGAADDSGLPNDRFFAVRPEGSVSTLKIQRTERGDSAVYLCASSEPDRPSDGYTFGSGTRLTVV.

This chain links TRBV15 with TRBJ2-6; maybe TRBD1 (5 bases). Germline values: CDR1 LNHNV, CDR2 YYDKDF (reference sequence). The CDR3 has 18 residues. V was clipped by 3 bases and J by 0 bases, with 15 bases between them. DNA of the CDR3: TGTGCCACCAGCAGCCGGTCAGGGTCTCTCTCTGGGGCCAACGTCCTGACTTTC. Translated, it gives CATSSRSGSLSGANVLTF.

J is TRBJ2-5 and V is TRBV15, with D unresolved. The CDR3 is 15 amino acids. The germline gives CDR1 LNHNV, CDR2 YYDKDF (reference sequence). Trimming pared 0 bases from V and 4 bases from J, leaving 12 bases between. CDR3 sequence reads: CATSRDFGIRETQYF. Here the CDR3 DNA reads TGTGCCACCAGCAGAGATTTTGGGATCCGAGAGACCCAGTACTTC.

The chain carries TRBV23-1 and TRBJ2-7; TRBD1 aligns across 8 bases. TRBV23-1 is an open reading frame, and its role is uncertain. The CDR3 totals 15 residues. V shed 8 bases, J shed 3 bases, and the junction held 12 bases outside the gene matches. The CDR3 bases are TGCGCCAGCCCCCCACGGGGACAGGACCACTACGAGCAGTACTTC. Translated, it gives CASPPRGQDHYEQYF.